Listed here is a single TCR beta chain. Its antigen is still unknown. These data originate in a study of yellow fever vaccine responses in identical twins. Using its own MiXCR run on the RT-PCR reads, TCRdb lists one record per CDR3 protein. The table includes about 10,000 distinct CDR3 sequences, roughly 80% detected once. Germline CDR1 is SGHRS and CDR2 is YFSETQ. The CDR3 has 14 residues. The V and J ends lost 0 bases and 3 bases respectively, with 6 bases between them. General study results and limits: A vaccine T cell response that seemed partly convergent and partly personalized was reported in twins.

Sequenced material: T cells from blood (PBMCs), unsorted or a sorted subset (not recorded which), taken before or after yellow fever vaccination (not recorded which). The chain combines TRBV5-1 with TRBJ1-4; D unclear. The source of this sequence is a woman under 30 who received the yellow fever vaccine. CDR3 bases: TGCGCCAGCAGCTTGGACAGTCCTAATGAAAAACTGTTTTTT. This sequence encodes CASSLDSPNEKLFF.